This is a list of T cell receptor beta chains from one sample in a study of blood T cell repertoires in COVID-19. Libraries were prepared by immunoSEQ multiplex PCR; TCRdb keeps only in-frame clonotypes and omits some of them. This table has fewer than 450,000 clones, about nine tenths appearing once. The sample consisted of PBMCs or T cells enriched from blood (not recorded which). These receptors all come from a man aged 18 to 35 who had recovered from COVID-19. Each CDR3 is given with its conserved first and last residue. Fields, in order: V gene, clone size, D gene, J gene, CDR3 DNA, CDR3 protein. D genes are given only for firm matches. Only some rows state a clone size, as once, few, many or a class for expanded clones.

V: TRBV6-5
size: -
D: TRBD1
J: TRBJ1-1
DNA: TGTGCCAGCAGTAAAAACAGGGGGGCCGACACTGAAGCTTTCTTT
CDR3: CASSKNRGADTEAFF

V: TRBV12-5
size: -
D: TRBD1
J: TRBJ1-4
DNA: TGTGCTAGTGGTCAGGGGGCGCCTGGGGAAAAACTGTTTTTT
CDR3: CASGQGAPGEKLFF

V: TRBV6-1
size: -
D: -
J: TRBJ1-1
DNA: TGTGCCAGCAGTGAAATGGCGAACACTGAAGCTTTCTTT
CDR3: CASSEMANTEAFF

V: TRBV28
size: -
D: TRBD1
J: TRBJ1-1
DNA: TGTGCCAGCAGTTTTCGGGACAGGGCTCGGAACACTGAAGCTTTCTTT
CDR3: CASSFRDRARNTEAFF

V: TRBV2
size: -
D: TRBD2
J: TRBJ2-1
DNA: TGTGCCTCCTCCTCGGGATTAGCGGGGGGGCGTTACAATGAGCAGTTCTTC
CDR3: CASSSGLAGGRYNEQFF

V: TRBV11-3
size: once
D: -
J: TRBJ1-2
DNA: TGTGCCAGCAGCCGAGCCCAGGGCGGTTACGGCTACACCTTC
CDR3: CASSRAQGGYGYTF

V: TRBV19
size: -
D: -
J: TRBJ1-6
DNA: TGTGCCAGTAGTATAGCCGGGGAGTCGGGCTCACCCCTCCACTTT
CDR3: CASSIAGESGSPLHF

V: TRBV2
size: -
D: -
J: TRBJ1-5
DNA: TGTGCCAGCAGGGCAGGGCTAAGCAATCAGCCCCAGCATTTT
CDR3: CASRAGLSNQPQHF

V: TRBV12-3/TRBV12-4
size: -
D: -
J: TRBJ1-1
DNA: TGTGCCAGCAGTTTTCGCGCGAACACTGAAGCTTTCTTT
CDR3: CASSFRANTEAFF

V: TRBV6-5
size: -
D: -
J: TRBJ1-2
DNA: TGTGCCACCCAGGGCTGGAGAGATAACTATGGCTACACCTTC
CDR3: CATQGWRDNYGYTF

V: TRBV27
size: -
D: -
J: TRBJ2-5
DNA: TGTGCCAGCAGCCCCAGGGGCACGGAGACCCAGTACTTC
CDR3: CASSPRGTETQYF

V: TRBV11-2
size: -
D: TRBD2
J: TRBJ2-5
DNA: TGTGCCAGCAGCTCACTAGCGGGGGTACTCGAGACCCAGTACTTC
CDR3: CASSSLAGVLETQYF